The 21 T cell receptor beta chains listed next were all sequenced from one sample in a study of cytomegalovirus exposure and HLA in healthy donors. Primers for the PCR totalled 60 Vbeta and 13 Jbeta. Data came from immunoSEQ multiplex PCR; TCRdb stores just in-frame clones and leaves some out. The repertoire consists of some 170,000 clones, with 75% to 80% occurring once and the leading ten covering roughly 5.8%. Sequencing was carried out using PBMCs. The receptors here all came from a man aged 40-50 years in good health and CMV-seropositive.

This chain joins TRBV7-9 and TRBJ2-7; D gene ambiguous. The ends were cut back, 4 bases at V and 7 bases at J, with 8 bases in the middle. CDR1 is SEHNR and CDR2 is FQNEAQ in the germline V gene (reference sequence). CDR3 length: 11 residues. Here the CDR3 reads CASSSPEEQYF. The CDR3 coding sequence is TGTGCCAGCAGCTCCCCCGAGGAGCAGTACTTC.

Points on this clone: Its ends do not fully match the called genes, so a read error is possible. J is TRBJ2-4 and V is TRBV29-1; possible D gene TRBD2, 6 bases. Germline-derived CDR1 and CDR2 are SQVTM and ANQGSEA. The CDR3 spans 13 residues. CDR3 DNA sequence: TGCAGCGTTGTGTCGGGAGTGGCAAACAGTCAGTACTTC. This sequence encodes CSVVSGVANSQYF.

A remark on this clone: The germline gene is not matched at one end of the junction; a read error may be the cause. CDR3 residues: CASSYSIAGNTEAFF. The CDR3 bases are TGTGCCAGCAGTTACTCGATCGCGGGGAACACTGAAGCTTTCTTT. The chain carries TRBV10-3 and TRBJ1-1; no definite D call. CDR1 is ENHRY and CDR2 is SYGVKD in the germline V gene. The CDR3 loop spans 15 amino acids.

The chain couples TRBV6-1 to TRBJ2-3; a weak D match, TRBD2 (5 bases). Germline V gene lookup returns CDR1 MNHNS and CDR2 SASEGT. V lost 3 bases, J lost 4 bases, and 14 bases lay in between. This CDR3 comprises 15 residues. The CDR3 region is CASSDRGVSADTQYF. The CDR3 coding sequence is TGTGCCAGCAGTGATAGAGGTGTTAGCGCAGATACGCAGTATTTT.

As regards this clone: One end of the junction fails to match germline, which may point to a read error. In the same sample, other DNA sequences code for this CDR3. This rearrangement joins TRBV5-1 to TRBJ2-2; TRBD2 might be the D (5 bases). The CDR3 totals 13 residues. From germline, CDR1 is SGHRS and CDR2 YFSETQ. Here the CDR3 DNA reads TGCGCCAGCAGCTCCTACAACACCGGGGAACTGTTTTTT. Amino acid sequence: CASSSYNTGELFF.

V and J are TRBV11-2 and TRBJ2-3, with D perhaps TRBD2 (6 bases). The V end lost 1 base, the J end lost 4 bases, and 9 bases lay between the germline ends. The length of the CDR3 is 14 residues. CDR1 SGHAT and CDR2 FQNNGV come from the germline V gene. The CDR3 region is CASSLAGVSDTQYF. In DNA form, the CDR3 reads TGTGCCAGCAGCTTAGCGGGAGTATCAGATACGCAGTATTTT.

The genes are TRBV4-1 and TRBJ2-2; TRBD2 agrees at 11 bases. Germline lookup yields CDR1 MGHRA and CDR2 YSYEKL. The J segment lost 0 bases and the V segment lost 0 bases, leaving 3 bases of the junction unmatched. The length of the CDR3 is 18 residues. CDR3 sequence reads: CASSQETSGTPNTGELFF. The CDR3 DNA is TGCGCCAGCAGCCAAGAGACTAGCGGGACTCCGAACACCGGGGAGCTGTTTTTT.

V gene TRBV5-4 combines with J gene TRBJ2-7, with 8 nucleotides matching TRBD1. Losses at the gene ends were 5 bases for V and 7 bases for J; bases not matched to a gene: 14. CDR1 and CDR2 (germline): SGHNT, YYREEE (reference sequence). CDR3 length: 15 amino acids. The CDR3: CASSLFGQGFKEQYF. CDR3 nucleotide sequence: TGTGCCAGCAGTTTGTTCGGACAGGGTTTTAAAGAGCAGTACTTC.

V is TRBV28 and J is TRBJ2-3, with D tentatively TRBD1 (5 bases). Trimming cost V 0 bases and J 2 bases, with 9 bases left between them. The CDR3 extends over 15 amino acids. Per the germline V gene, CDR1 is MDHEN and CDR2 is SYDVKM. CDR3 sequence (DNA): TGTGCCAGCAGTTTATGGACAGCCGCCACAGATACGCAGTATTTT. Protein: CASSLWTAATDTQYF. The full variable domain, completed using reference TRBV28 and TRBJ2-3, is DVKVTQSSRYLVKRTGEKVFLECVQDMDHENMFWYRQDPGLGLRLIYFSYDVKMKEKGDIPEGYSVSREKKERFSLILESASTNQTSMYLCASSLWTAATDTQYFGPGTRLTVL.

The V gene is TRBV2, the J gene TRBJ2-5; 10 nucleotides agree with TRBD2. Trimming removed 4 bases from V and 1 base from J; junction bases left unmatched: 6. The CDR3 extends over 16 amino acids. CDR1 SNHLY and CDR2 FYNNEI come from the germline V gene. The CDR3 region has the DNA TGTGCCAGCAGTGGGAGACTAGCGGGTTTCCAAGAGACCCAGTACTTC. Its protein product is CASSGRLAGFQETQYF.

The rearrangement joins TRBV5-4 to TRBJ2-3, with D uncertain. Trimming removed 0 bases at V and 2 bases at J, with 4 bases between. CDR3 length: 13 amino acids. Germline loops: CDR1 SGHNT, CDR2 YYREEE (reference sequence). CDR3 nucleotide sequence: TGTGCCAGCAGCTTGGCAGTCACAGATACGCAGTATTTT. Translating gives CASSLAVTDTQYF.

This sequence joins TRBV25-1 and TRBJ2-5, with TRBD2 as a possible D gene (5 bases). V lost 0 bases and J 5 bases, leaving 13 bases between the germline ends. CDR1 is MGHDK and CDR2 is SYGVNS in the germline V gene. The CDR3 runs 15 residues. This CDR3 reads CASSEYEGVRETQYF. The CDR3 DNA reads as TGTGCCAGCAGTGAATATGAGGGAGTCCGGGAGACCCAGTACTTC.

The rearrangement links TRBV2 to TRBJ2-1; the D is unclear. This CDR3 comprises 14 residues. The V gene's germline CDR1 is SNHLY and CDR2 FYNNEI. V was clipped by 4 bases and J by 0 bases, with 7 bases between them. The CDR3 nucleotides read TGTGCCAGCAGTGTACAGAGCTCCTACAATGAGCAGTTCTTC. It is translated as CASSVQSSYNEQFF. Together with reference TRBV2 and TRBJ2-1, the CDR3 gives the full variable domain: EPEVTQTPSHQVTQMGQEVILRCVPISNHLYFYWYRQILGQKVEFLVSFYNNEISEKSEIFDDQFSVERPDGSNFTLKIRSTKLEDSAMYFCASSVQSSYNEQFFGPGTRLTVL.

This chain connects TRBV10-3 to TRBJ1-2; 9 bases map to TRBD1. This CDR3 has 15 residues. V gave up 4 bases and J gave up 4 bases; unmatched junction bases: 7. CDR1 ENHRY and CDR2 SYGVKD come from the germline V gene. The CDR3 bases are TGTGCCATCAGTGGGACAGGGGCCGCGGGCTATGGCTACACCTTC. It codes for CAISGTGAAGYGYTF.

This clone occurred once. This chain links TRBV28 with TRBJ1-2; D gene uncertain. The germline V gene has CDR1 MDHEN and CDR2 SYDVKM. The CDR3 contains 11 residues. The V gene lost 6 bases and the J gene lost 8 bases, with 10 bases spanning the gap. The CDR3 nucleotides read TGTGCCAGCAGCCTAGGACTGGGCTACACCTTC. It encodes CASSLGLGYTF.

The chain employs TRBV28 and TRBJ1-2; tentatively, D is TRBD1 (5 bases). The CDR3 loop spans 13 amino acids. Germline-derived CDR1 and CDR2 are MDHEN and SYDVKM. V was trimmed by 7 bases and J by 5 bases, leaving 14 bases between them. The CDR3 sequence is CASTRGGNYGYTF. In DNA, the CDR3 is TGTGCCAGCACTCGGGGGGGGAATTATGGCTACACCTTC.

This clone was observed a few times. The chain recombines TRBV19 with TRBJ1-5, with 7 bases identical to TRBD1. This CDR3 region has 16 residues. The germline CDR1 and CDR2 sequences are LNHDA and SQIVND (reference sequence). Germline trimming cut 5 bases from V and 0 bases from J; bases unmatched to any gene: 7. CDR3 bases: TGTGCCAGTAGTCGGGACAGAAGGACTAGCAATCAGCCCCAGCATTTT. Its protein product is CASSRDRRTSNQPQHF.

V usage is TRBV6-5 and J usage is TRBJ2-7; tentative D call: TRBD1 (5 bases). The germline V and J ends were trimmed by 2 bases and 0 bases, with 11 bases remaining between them. The CDR3 is made up of 15 amino acids. Germline V gives CDR1 MNHEY, CDR2 SVGAGI. As DNA, the CDR3 is TGTGCCAGCAGTTACGTTGCGACAGCCTCCTACGAGCAGTACTTC. Translated: CASSYVATASYEQYF.

Note on this clone: Distinct nucleotide sequences in the sample also encode this CDR3. The chain employs TRBV29-1 and TRBJ2-5; 7 nucleotides line up with TRBD1. The CDR3 sequence is 13 residues long. J was trimmed by 4 bases and V by 2 bases; bases with no gene match: 4. Germline V gives CDR1 SQVTM, CDR2 ANQGSEA. CDR3 DNA: TGCAGCGTTGAAAGACAGGGAAGAGAGACCCAGTACTTC. Translating it yields CSVERQGRETQYF.

The chain combines TRBV11-3 with TRBJ2-1; 11 bases are a match to TRBD2. J was trimmed by 6 bases and V by 5 bases; bases with no gene match: 6. Germline loops: CDR1 SGHNT, CDR2 YENEEA. The CDR3 totals 15 residues. The CDR3 here is CASSLLAGGPNEQFF. DNA of the CDR3: TGTGCCAGCAGCCTCTTAGCGGGAGGGCCCAATGAGCAGTTCTTC. The variable domain in full, completed from reference TRBV11-3 and TRBJ2-1, reads EAGVVQSPRYKIIEKKQPVAFWCNPISGHNTLYWYLQNLGQGPELLIRYENEEAVDDSQLPKDRFSAERLKGVDSTLKIQPAELGDSAVYLCASSLLAGGPNEQFFGPGTRLTVL.

The CDR3: CASSFHGTSGYEQYF. As DNA, the CDR3 is TGTGCCAGCAGTTTTCACGGGACTAGCGGCTACGAGCAGTACTTC. The chain has TRBV27 and TRBJ2-7, with TRBD2 matching 11 bases. The V and J ends lost 3 bases and 3 bases, in that order; junction bases with no gene match: 4. CDR1 is MNHEY, CDR2 SMNVEV, per germline (reference sequence). This CDR3 spans 15 amino acids.